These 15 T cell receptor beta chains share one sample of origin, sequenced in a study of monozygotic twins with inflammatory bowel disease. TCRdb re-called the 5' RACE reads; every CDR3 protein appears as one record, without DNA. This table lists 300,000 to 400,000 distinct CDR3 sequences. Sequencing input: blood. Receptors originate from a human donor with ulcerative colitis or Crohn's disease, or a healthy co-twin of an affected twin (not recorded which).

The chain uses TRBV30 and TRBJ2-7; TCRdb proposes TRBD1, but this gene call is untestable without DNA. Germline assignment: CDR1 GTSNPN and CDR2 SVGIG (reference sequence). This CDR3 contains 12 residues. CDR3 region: CAQGQNRAEQYF.

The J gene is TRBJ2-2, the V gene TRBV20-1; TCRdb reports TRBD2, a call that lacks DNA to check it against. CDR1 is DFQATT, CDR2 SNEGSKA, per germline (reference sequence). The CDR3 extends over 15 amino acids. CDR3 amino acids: CSAREERRNTGELFF.

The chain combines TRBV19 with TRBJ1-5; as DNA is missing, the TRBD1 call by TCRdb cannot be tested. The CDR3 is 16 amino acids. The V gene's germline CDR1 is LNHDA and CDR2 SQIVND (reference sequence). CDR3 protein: CASRPPGQGLNQPQHF. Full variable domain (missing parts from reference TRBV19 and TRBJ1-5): DGGITQSPKYLFRKEGQNVTLSCEQNLNHDAMYWYRQDPGQGLRLIYYSQIVNDFQKGDIAEGYSVSREKKESFPLTVTSAQKNPTAFYLCASRPPGQGLNQPQHFGDGTRLSIL.

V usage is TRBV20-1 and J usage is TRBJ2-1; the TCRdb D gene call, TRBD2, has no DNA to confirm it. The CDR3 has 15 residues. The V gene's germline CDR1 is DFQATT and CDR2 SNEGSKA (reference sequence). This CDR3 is CSATGTSGVYNEQFF.

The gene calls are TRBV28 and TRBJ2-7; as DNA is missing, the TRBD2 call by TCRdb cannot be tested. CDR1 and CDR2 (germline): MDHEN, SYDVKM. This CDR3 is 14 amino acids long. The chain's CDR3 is CASSFFQTLVEQYF.

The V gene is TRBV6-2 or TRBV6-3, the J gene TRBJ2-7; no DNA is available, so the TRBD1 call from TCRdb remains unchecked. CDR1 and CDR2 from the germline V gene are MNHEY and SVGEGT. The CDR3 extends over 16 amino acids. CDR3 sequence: CASSQGDPGSGYEQYF.

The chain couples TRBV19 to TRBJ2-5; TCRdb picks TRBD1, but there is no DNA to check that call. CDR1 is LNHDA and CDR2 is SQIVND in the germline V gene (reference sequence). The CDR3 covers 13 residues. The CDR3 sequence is CASSHGQESTQYF.

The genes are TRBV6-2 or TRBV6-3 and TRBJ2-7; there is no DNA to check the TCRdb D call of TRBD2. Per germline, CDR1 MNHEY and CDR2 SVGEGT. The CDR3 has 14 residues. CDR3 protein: CASSKGTRNYEQYF.

The CDR3 sequence: CASSPWEVSSYNEQFF. This chain joins TRBV18 and TRBJ2-1. Germline loops: CDR1 KGHSH, CDR2 LQKENI. The CDR3 consists of 16 residues.

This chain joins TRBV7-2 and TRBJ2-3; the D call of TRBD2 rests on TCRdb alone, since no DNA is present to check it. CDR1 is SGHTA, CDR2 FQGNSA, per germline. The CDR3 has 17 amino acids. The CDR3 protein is CASSDIPSLAGYGTQYF.

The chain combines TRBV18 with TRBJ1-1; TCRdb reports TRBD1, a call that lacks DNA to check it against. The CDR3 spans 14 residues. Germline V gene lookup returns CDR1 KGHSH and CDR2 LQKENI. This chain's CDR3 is CASSPSRAGTEAFF.

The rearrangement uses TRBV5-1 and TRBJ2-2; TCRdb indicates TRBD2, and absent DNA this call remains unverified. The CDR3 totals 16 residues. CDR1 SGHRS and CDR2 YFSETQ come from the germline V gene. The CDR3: CASSPGLADNTGELFF.

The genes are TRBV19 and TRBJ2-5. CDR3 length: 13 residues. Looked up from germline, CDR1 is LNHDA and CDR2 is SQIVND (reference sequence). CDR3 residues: CASSVDTQETQYF.

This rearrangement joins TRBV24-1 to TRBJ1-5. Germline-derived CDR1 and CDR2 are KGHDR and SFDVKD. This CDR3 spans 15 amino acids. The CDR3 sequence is CATSKGGGSNQPQHF.

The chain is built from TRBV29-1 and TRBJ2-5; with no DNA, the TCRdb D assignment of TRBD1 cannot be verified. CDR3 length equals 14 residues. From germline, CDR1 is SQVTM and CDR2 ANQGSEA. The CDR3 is CSVLLGDRQETQYF. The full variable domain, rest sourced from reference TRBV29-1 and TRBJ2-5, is SAVISQKPSRDICQRGTSLTIQCQVDSQVTMMFWYRQQPGQSLTLIATANQGSEATYESGFVIDKFPISRPNLTFSTLTVSNMSPEDSSIYLCSVLLGDRQETQYFGPGTRLLVL.